The rows below give T cell receptor beta chains drawn from one sample of a study of blood T cell repertoires in COVID-19. The protocol was immunoSEQ multiplex PCR, while the TCRdb copy is restricted to in-frame clones and leaves out a portion. The table records 500,000 to 600,000 clones, 70% to 90% of them present only once. The material sequenced was peripheral blood. These TCRs come from a woman in her 50s with COVID-19, enrolled during active disease. CDR3s include the opening cysteine and the closing phenylalanine or tryptophan. D genes are given only for firm matches. Clone size is not always given. Where it is, it says once, few, many or a class for expanded clones.

D: -
V: TRBV19
size: -
J: TRBJ2-2
DNA: TGTGCCAGTAAGGGGGGGGTCGGGGAGCTGTTTTTT
CDR3: CASKGGVGELFF

D: TRBD1
V: TRBV25-1
size: -
J: TRBJ1-1
DNA: TGTGCCAGTAGCAGGGGGAGGAACACTGAAGCTTTCTTT
CDR3: CASSRGRNTEAFF

D: TRBD1
V: TRBV6-5
size: -
J: TRBJ1-6
DNA: TGTGCCAGCAGCAACCGACAGGGGAATTCACCCCTCCACTTT
CDR3: CASSNRQGNSPLHF

D: TRBD1
V: TRBV6-5
size: -
J: TRBJ1-1
DNA: TGTGCCAGCAGTTACTCGGACAGGTCCTTTGAAGCTTTCTTT
CDR3: CASSYSDRSFEAFF

D: -
V: TRBV5-1
size: -
J: TRBJ1-3
DNA: TGCGCCAGCAGCTTGGGGGCAGGAGGAAACACCATATATTTT
CDR3: CASSLGAGGNTIYF

D: TRBD1
V: TRBV15
size: -
J: TRBJ1-1
DNA: TGTGCCACCAGCAGAGGTGGGACAGCGAACACTGAAGCTTTCTTT
CDR3: CATSRGGTANTEAFF

D: TRBD1
V: TRBV5-1
size: -
J: TRBJ2-7
DNA: TGCGCCAGCAGCCGGGACAGGTACGAGCAGTACTTC
CDR3: CASSRDRYEQYF

D: TRBD1
V: TRBV12-3/TRBV12-4
size: -
J: TRBJ2-1
DNA: TGTGCCAGCACCTCGACAGGGGGCAATGAGCAGTTCTTC
CDR3: CASTSTGGNEQFF

D: TRBD2
V: TRBV4-1
size: -
J: TRBJ2-3
DNA: TGCGCCAGCAGCCAAAATCCCATAACTAGCGGGGGTTTCACAGATACGCAGTATTTT
CDR3: CASSQNPITSGGFTDTQYF

D: TRBD2
V: TRBV6-5
size: -
J: TRBJ2-7
DNA: TGTGCCAGCAAGGTAGCGGGGGTTCCCTACGAGCAGTACTTC
CDR3: CASKVAGVPYEQYF

D: TRBD1
V: TRBV27
size: -
J: TRBJ1-2
DNA: TGTGCCAGCAGTTCTGGGCAGGGGGCGGGGGGCTACACCTTC
CDR3: CASSSGQGAGGYTF

D: -
V: TRBV24-1
size: -
J: TRBJ2-3
DNA: TGTGCCACCAGTGACCCGTACACAGATACGCAGTATTTT
CDR3: CATSDPYTDTQYF

D: TRBD1
V: TRBV2
size: -
J: TRBJ1-5
DNA: TGTGCCAGCAGCCCAGACAGGGGAGGTAATCAGCCCCAGCATTTT
CDR3: CASSPDRGGNQPQHF

D: -
V: TRBV28
size: -
J: TRBJ2-6
DNA: TGTGCCAGCAGTTTCTGGACAGCTGGGGCCAACGTCCTGACTTTC
CDR3: CASSFWTAGANVLTF

D: -
V: TRBV11-1
size: -
J: TRBJ2-2
DNA: TGTGCCAGCAGCTTCAGGGTGGGCGGGGAGCTGTTTTTT
CDR3: CASSFRVGGELFF

D: TRBD1
V: TRBV5-1
size: -
J: TRBJ1-3
DNA: TGCGCCAGCAGCTGGGGACAGGGGTCTGGAAACACCATATATTTT
CDR3: CASSWGQGSGNTIYF

D: TRBD1
V: TRBV18
size: -
J: TRBJ1-1
DNA: TGTGCCAGCTCAGCCGGACAGGGGGGCACTGAAGCTTTCTTT
CDR3: CASSAGQGGTEAFF

D: TRBD2
V: TRBV11-1
size: -
J: TRBJ2-3
DNA: TGTGCCAGCAGCCATACTAGCGGGGGCAGCACAGATACGCAGTATTTT
CDR3: CASSHTSGGSTDTQYF

D: TRBD1
V: TRBV18
size: once
J: TRBJ2-7
DNA: TGTGCCAGCTCACCACAGACAGGGGGCGGCGAGCAGTACTTC
CDR3: CASSPQTGGGEQYF

D: -
V: TRBV6-5
size: -
J: TRBJ2-1
DNA: TGTGCCAGCAGTTACCTGGTTAGCAATGAGCAGTTCTTC
CDR3: CASSYLVSNEQFF

D: TRBD1
V: TRBV9
size: -
J: TRBJ2-2
DNA: TGTGCCAGCAGCCCAACTACAGGGGCGAACACCGGGGAGCTGTTTTTT
CDR3: CASSPTTGANTGELFF

D: -
V: TRBV10-3
size: -
J: TRBJ1-1
DNA: TGTGCCATCAGTGCCACAGGGAATACTGAAGCTTTCTTT
CDR3: CAISATGNTEAFF

D: TRBD1
V: TRBV28
size: -
J: TRBJ1-2
DNA: TGTGCCAGCAGCCCGACAGGGGATAACTATGGCTACACCTTC
CDR3: CASSPTGDNYGYTF

D: -
V: TRBV15
size: -
J: TRBJ2-1
DNA: TGTGCCACCAGCAGAGATGCACAGGTCAACAATGAGCAGTTCTTC
CDR3: CATSRDAQVNNEQFF

D: -
V: TRBV4-1
size: -
J: TRBJ2-7
DNA: TGCGCCAGCAGCCAAGACAGCTACGAGCAGTACTTC
CDR3: CASSQDSYEQYF

D: TRBD1
V: TRBV5-1
size: -
J: TRBJ1-1
DNA: TGCGCCAGCAGCGGGGGGACAGGGAAGAACACTGAAGCTTTCTTT
CDR3: CASSGGTGKNTEAFF

D: TRBD1
V: TRBV2
size: -
J: TRBJ1-1
DNA: TGTGCCAGCACTATGGGACAGGGGAACACTGAAGCTTTCTTT
CDR3: CASTMGQGNTEAFF

D: -
V: TRBV12-3/TRBV12-4
size: -
J: TRBJ2-7
DNA: TGTGCCAGCAGTCCGGGGTCGGGGGAGCAGTACTTC
CDR3: CASSPGSGEQYF

D: -
V: TRBV3-1/TRBV3-2
size: -
J: TRBJ1-2
DNA: TGTGCCAGCCGGCGGGGTTCAGTGAACTATGGCTACACCTTC
CDR3: CASRRGSVNYGYTF

D: -
V: TRBV5-1
size: -
J: TRBJ1-1
DNA: TGCGCCAGCAGCTTGACCGGACAGATGGCTGAAGCTTTCTTT
CDR3: CASSLTGQMAEAFF

D: -
V: TRBV19
size: -
J: TRBJ1-1
DNA: TGTGCCAGTAGTATTATCGGGTTTATGAACACTGAAGCTTTCTTT
CDR3: CASSIIGFMNTEAFF

D: -
V: TRBV9
size: -
J: TRBJ1-1
DNA: TGTGCCAGCAGCGTAGTAATAGGGGGGGCCGCTGAAGCTTTCTTT
CDR3: CASSVVIGGAAEAFF

D: -
V: TRBV4-1
size: -
J: TRBJ2-5
DNA: TGCGCCAGCAGCCAAGCGGTCGGAGAGACCCAGTACTTC
CDR3: CASSQAVGETQYF